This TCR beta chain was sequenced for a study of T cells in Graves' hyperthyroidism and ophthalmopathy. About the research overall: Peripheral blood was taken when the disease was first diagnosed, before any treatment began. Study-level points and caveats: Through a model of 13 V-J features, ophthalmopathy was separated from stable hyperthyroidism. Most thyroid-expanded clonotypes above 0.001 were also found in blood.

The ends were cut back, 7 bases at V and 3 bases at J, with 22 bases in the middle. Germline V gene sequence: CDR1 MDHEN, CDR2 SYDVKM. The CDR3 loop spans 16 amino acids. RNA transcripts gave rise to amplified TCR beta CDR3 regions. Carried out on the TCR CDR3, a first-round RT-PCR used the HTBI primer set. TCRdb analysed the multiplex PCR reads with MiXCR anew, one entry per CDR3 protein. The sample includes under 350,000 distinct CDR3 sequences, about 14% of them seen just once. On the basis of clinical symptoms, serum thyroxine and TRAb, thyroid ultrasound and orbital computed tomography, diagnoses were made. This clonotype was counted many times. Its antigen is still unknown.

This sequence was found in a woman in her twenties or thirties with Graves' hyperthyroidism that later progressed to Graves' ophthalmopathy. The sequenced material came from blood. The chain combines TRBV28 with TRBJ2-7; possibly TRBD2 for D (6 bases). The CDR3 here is CASTFADRDFYYEQYF. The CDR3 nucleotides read TGTGCCAGCACCTTCGCCGACCGGGACTTTTACTACGAGCAGTACTTC.